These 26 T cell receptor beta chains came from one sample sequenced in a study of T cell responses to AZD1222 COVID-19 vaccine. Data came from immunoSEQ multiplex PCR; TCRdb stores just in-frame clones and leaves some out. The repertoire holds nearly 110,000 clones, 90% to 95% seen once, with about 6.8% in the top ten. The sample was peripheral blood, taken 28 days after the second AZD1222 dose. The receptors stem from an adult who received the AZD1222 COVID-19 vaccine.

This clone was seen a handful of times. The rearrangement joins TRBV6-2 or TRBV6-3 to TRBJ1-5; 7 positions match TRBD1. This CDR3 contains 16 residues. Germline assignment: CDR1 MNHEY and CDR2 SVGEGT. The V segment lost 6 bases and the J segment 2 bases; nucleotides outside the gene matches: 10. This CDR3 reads CASSPGTASRNQPQHF. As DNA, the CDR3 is TGTGCCAGCAGCCCTGGGACAGCTTCCCGCAATCAGCCCCAGCATTTT.

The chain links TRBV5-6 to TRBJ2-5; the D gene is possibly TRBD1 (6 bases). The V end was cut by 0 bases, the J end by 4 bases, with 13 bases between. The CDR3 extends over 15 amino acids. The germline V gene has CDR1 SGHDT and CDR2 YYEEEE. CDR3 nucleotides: TGTGCCAGCAGCTTGGCATTTAACAGGGTAGAGACCCAGTACTTC. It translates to CASSLAFNRVETQYF. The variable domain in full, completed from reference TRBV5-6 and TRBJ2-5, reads DAGVTQSPTHLIKTRGQQVTLRCSPKSGHDTVSWYQQALGQGPQFIFQYYEEEERQRGNFPDRFSGHQFPNYSSELNVNALLLGDSALYLCASSLAFNRVETQYFGPGTRLLVL.

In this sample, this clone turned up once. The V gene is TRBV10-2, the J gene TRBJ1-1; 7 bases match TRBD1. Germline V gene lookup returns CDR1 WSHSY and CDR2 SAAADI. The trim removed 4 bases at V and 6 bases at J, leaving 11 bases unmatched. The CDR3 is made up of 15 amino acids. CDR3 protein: CASSATTGIPPEAFF. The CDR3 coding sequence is TGCGCCAGCAGTGCGACGACAGGGATACCCCCTGAAGCTTTCTTT.

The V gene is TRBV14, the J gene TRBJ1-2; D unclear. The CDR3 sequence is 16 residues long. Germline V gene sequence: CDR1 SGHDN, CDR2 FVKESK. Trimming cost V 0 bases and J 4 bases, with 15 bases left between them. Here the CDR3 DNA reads TGTGCCAGCAGCCAAGATCGACGAGGAGCTGGCTATGGCTACACCTTC. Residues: CASSQDRRGAGYGYTF.

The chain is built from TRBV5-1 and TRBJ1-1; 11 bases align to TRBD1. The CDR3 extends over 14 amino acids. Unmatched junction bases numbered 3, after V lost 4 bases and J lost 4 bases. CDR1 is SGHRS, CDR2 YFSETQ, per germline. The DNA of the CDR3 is TGCGCCAGCAGCCTAGGGACAGGGGGCACTGAAGCTTTCTTT. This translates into CASSLGTGGTEAFF.

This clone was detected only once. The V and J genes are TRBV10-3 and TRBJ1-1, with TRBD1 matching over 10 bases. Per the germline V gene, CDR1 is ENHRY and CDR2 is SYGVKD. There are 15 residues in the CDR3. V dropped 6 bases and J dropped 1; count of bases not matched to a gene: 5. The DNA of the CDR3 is TGTGCCATCAGGGGGACAGGGGTGTGGAACACTGAAGCTTTCTTT. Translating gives CAIRGTGVWNTEAFF.

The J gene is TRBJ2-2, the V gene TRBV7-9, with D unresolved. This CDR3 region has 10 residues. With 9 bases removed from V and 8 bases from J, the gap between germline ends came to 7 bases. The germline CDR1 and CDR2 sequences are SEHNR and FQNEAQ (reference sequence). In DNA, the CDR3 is TGTGCCAGACACCATGGGGAGCTGTTTTTT. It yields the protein CARHHGELFF.

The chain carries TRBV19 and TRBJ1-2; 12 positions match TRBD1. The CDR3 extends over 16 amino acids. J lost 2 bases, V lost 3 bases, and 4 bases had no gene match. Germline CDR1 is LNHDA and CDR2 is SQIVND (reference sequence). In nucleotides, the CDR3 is TGTGCCAGTAGTATTCCGGGACAGGGGGCGAACTATGGCTACACCTTC. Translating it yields CASSIPGQGANYGYTF.

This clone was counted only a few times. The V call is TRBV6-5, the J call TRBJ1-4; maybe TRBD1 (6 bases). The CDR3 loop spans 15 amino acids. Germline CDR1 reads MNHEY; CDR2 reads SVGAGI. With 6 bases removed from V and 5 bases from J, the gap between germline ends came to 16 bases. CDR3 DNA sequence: TGTGCCAGCAGCGCCCTGACAGGAGCAAATGAAAAACTGTTTTTT. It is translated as CASSALTGANEKLFF.

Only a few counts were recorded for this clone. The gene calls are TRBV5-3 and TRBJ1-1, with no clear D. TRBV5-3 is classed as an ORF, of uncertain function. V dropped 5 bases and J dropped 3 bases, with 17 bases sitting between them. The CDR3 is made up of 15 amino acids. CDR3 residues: CARRGRVREDTEAFF. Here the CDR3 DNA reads TGTGCCAGAAGGGGGAGGGTCCGTGAGGACACTGAAGCTTTCTTT.

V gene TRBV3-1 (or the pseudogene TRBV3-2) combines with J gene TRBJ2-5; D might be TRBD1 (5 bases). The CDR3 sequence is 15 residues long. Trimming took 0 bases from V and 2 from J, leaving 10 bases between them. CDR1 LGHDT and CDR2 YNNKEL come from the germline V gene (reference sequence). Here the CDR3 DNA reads TGTGCCAGCAGCCAAGATTTCCGACAGCAAGAGACCCAGTACTTC. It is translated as CASSQDFRQQETQYF.

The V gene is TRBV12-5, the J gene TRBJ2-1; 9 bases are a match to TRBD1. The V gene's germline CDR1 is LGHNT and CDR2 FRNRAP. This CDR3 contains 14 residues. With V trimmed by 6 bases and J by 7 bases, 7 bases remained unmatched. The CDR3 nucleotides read TGTGCTAGTGGCTTTGGGACAGGGTTGAATGAGCAGTTCTTC. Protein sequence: CASGFGTGLNEQFF.

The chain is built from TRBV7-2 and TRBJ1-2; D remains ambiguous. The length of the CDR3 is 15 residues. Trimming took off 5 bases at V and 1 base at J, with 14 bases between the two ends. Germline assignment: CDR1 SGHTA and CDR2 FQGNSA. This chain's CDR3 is CASSRALDYNYGYTF. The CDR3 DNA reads TGTGCCAGCAGCCGGGCCTTGGACTATAACTATGGCTACACCTTC.

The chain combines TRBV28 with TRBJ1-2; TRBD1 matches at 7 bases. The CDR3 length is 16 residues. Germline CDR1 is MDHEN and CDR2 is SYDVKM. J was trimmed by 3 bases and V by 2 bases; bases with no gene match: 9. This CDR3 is CASSLGGTGVDYGYTF. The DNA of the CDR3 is TGTGCCAGCAGTTTAGGGGGAACAGGGGTAGACTATGGCTACACCTTC.

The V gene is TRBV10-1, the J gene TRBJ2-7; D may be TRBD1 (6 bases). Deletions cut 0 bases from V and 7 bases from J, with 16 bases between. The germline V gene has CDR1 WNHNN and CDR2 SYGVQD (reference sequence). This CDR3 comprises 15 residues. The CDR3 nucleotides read TGCGCCAGCAGTGAGTCCAGCTCCTTAAGGGGGGAGCAGTACTTC. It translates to CASSESSSLRGEQYF.

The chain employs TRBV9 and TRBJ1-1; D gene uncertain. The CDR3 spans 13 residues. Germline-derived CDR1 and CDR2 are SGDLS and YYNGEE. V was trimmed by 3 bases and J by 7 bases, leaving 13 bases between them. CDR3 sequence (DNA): TGTGCCAGCAGCGCCTCAGGTGGGGTTGAAGCTTTCTTT. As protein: CASSASGGVEAFF.

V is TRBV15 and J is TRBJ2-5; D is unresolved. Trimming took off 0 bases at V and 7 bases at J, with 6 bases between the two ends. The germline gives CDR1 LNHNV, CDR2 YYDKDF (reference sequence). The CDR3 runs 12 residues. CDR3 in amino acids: CATSRDRGTQYF. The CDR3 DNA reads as TGTGCCACCAGCAGAGATCGAGGGACCCAGTACTTC.

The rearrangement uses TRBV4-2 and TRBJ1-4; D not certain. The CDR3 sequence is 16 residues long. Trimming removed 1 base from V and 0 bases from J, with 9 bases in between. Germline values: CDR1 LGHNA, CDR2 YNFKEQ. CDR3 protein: CASSQVDSATNEKLFF. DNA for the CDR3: TGTGCCAGCAGCCAAGTAGATAGTGCAACTAATGAAAAACTGTTTTTT.

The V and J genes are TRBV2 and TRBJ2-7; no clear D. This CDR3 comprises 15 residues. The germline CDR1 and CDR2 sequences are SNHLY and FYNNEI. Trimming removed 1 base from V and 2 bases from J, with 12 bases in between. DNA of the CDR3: TGTGCCAGCAGTGAAGGGCCAGGTGCCACCTACGAGCAGTACTTC. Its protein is CASSEGPGATYEQYF.

The DNA for the CDR3 is TGCAGCGTTGGATGGACAGGGGGCTCGACTGAAGCTTTCTTT. This translates into CSVGWTGGSTEAFF. The chain employs TRBV29-1 and TRBJ1-1, with 11 bases matching TRBD1. Germline V lookup: CDR1 SQVTM, CDR2 ANQGSEA. This CDR3 is 14 amino acids long. The V gene end was trimmed by 4 bases and the J gene end by 5 bases; junction bases not matched to a gene: 6.

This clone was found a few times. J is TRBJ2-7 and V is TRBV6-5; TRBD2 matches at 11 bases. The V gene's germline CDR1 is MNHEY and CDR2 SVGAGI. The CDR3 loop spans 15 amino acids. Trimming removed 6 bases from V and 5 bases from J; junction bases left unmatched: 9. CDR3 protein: CASRGIAGGPHEQYF. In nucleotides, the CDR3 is TGTGCCAGCAGGGGTATAGCGGGGGGGCCCCACGAGCAGTACTTC.

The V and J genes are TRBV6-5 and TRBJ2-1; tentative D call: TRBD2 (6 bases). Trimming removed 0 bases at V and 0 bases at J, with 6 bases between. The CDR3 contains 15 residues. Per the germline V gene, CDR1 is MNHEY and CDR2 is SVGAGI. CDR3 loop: CASSYSGGSYNEQFF. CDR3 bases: TGTGCCAGCAGTTACTCGGGGGGCTCCTACAATGAGCAGTTCTTC.

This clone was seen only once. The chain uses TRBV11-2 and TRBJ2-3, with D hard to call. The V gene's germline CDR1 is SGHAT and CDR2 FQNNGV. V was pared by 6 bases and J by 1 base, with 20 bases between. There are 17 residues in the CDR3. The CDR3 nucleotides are TGTGCCAGCAGACAATCCTTGGCGGCGAGAGGCACAGATACGCAGTATTTT. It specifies CASRQSLAARGTDTQYF.

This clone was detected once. CDR3 bases: TGTGCCAGTAGTATGTGGGGACAGGGCTACACTGAAGCTTTCTTT. Amino acids: CASSMWGQGYTEAFF. This chain links TRBV19 with TRBJ1-1; 9 nucleotides line up with TRBD1. Unmatched junction bases numbered 5, after V lost 3 bases and J lost 3 bases. Germline CDR1 and CDR2: LNHDA and SQIVND (reference sequence). The CDR3 covers 15 residues.

Here the CDR3 DNA reads TGTGCCAGCAGCACCGGGGGCACCTCCTACAATGAGCAGTTCTTC. Protein: CASSTGGTSYNEQFF. The chain combines TRBV6-5 with TRBJ2-1; the D call may be TRBD1 or TRBD2 (6 bases each). The CDR3 has 15 amino acids. The germline V gene encodes CDR1 MNHEY and CDR2 SVGAGI. V lost 6 bases to trimming and J lost 0 bases, with 12 bases between them.

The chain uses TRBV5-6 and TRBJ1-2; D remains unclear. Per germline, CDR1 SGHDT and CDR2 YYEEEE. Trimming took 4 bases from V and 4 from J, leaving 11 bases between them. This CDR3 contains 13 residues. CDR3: CASSVDGPYGYTF. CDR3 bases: TGTGCCAGCAGCGTCGACGGTCCCTATGGCTACACCTTC.